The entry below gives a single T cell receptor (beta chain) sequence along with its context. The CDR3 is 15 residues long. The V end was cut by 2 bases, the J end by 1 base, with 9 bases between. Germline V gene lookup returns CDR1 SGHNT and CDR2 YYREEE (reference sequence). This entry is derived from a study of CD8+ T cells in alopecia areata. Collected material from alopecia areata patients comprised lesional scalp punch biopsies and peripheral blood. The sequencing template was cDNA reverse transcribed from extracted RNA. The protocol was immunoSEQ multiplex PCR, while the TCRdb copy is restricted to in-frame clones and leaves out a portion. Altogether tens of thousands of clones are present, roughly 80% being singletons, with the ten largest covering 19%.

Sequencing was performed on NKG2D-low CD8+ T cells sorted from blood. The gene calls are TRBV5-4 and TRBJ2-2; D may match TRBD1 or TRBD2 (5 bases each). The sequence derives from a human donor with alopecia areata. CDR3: CASSFGAGNTGELFF. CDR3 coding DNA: TGTGCCAGCAGCTTTGGGGCGGGGAACACCGGGGAGCTGTTTTTT.